One and the same sample provided the 22 T cell receptor beta chains below, sequenced in a study of CD8+CD57+ T cells in acquired aplastic anemia. The sequenced patients had an expansion of CD8+CD57+ cells seen by flow cytometry. Genomic DNA, serving as template, underwent TCR beta VDJ and CDR3 profiling. TCRdb re-analysed the reads in MiXCR, keeping a single row per CDR3 protein. The repertoire holds about 240,000 distinct CDR3 sequences, with approximately 45% as singletons. Input material: sorted CD4+, CD8+, or CD8+CD57+ T cells (not recorded which) from PBMCs. The receptors shown here come from a human donor with aplastic anemia.

This clonotype was recorded many times. The rearrangement uses TRBV10-3 and TRBJ2-3; D might be TRBD1 (6 bases). The V end was cut by 6 bases, the J end by 1 base, with 20 bases between. Germline CDR1 and CDR2: ENHRY and SYGVKD. The CDR3 is 17 amino acids. The CDR3 DNA follows: TGTGCCATCAGAGACTACAGGGATCCCGCCCGCACAGATACGCAGTATTTT. Amino acid sequence: CAIRDYRDPARTDTQYF.

The rearrangement joins TRBV9 to TRBJ1-1; maybe TRBD1 (5 bases). Germline V gene data show CDR1 as SGDLS and CDR2 as YYNGEE. The length of the CDR3 is 15 residues. The V gene lost 1 base and the J gene lost 0 bases, with 10 bases spanning the gap. DNA for the CDR3: TGTGCCAGCAGCGTAAGTAGCAGGGTGAACACTGAAGCTTTCTTT. Translation: CASSVSSRVNTEAFF. The whole variable domain, filled in from reference TRBV9 and TRBJ1-1, reads DSGVTQTPKHLITATGQRVTLRCSPRSGDLSVYWYQQSLDQGLQFLIQYYNGEERAKGNILERFSAQQFPDLHSELNLSSLELGDSALYFCASSVSSRVNTEAFFGQGTRLTVV.

The chain combines TRBV9 with TRBJ2-7; no clear D. Germline V gene data show CDR1 as SGDLS and CDR2 as YYNGEE. V was trimmed by 0 bases and J by 4 bases, leaving 14 bases between them. The CDR3 is made up of 15 amino acids. The CDR3 spells CASSVGATLGYEQYF. The CDR3 DNA reads TGTGCCAGCAGCGTAGGAGCCACCCTGGGGTACGAGCAGTACTTC.

This clonotype was picked up many times. The chain combines TRBV11-2 with TRBJ2-5, with no clear D. V was pared by 5 bases and J by 4 bases, with 17 bases between. The CDR3 has 15 residues. The V gene's germline CDR1 is SGHAT and CDR2 FQNNGV. CDR3 DNA sequence: TGTGCCAGCAGCCCCACCCTGGAAGCACGAGAGACCCAGTACTTC. Translated: CASSPTLEARETQYF.

This sequence joins TRBV20-1 and TRBJ2-5; TRBD2 aligns across 9 bases. The ends lost 0 bases at V and 5 bases at J; junction bases unmatched: 13. The CDR3 runs to 17 residues. Germline V gives CDR1 DFQATT, CDR2 SNEGSKA (reference sequence). CDR3 protein: CSARDKRAGGLGETQYF. In DNA form, the CDR3 reads TGCAGTGCTAGAGATAAGCGGGCGGGGGGGCTCGGTGAGACCCAGTACTTC.

In its sample, this clonotype was seen many times. V is TRBV7-9 and J is TRBJ2-7; 8 positions agree with TRBD2. The CDR3 is 15 amino acids. Germline CDR1 is SEHNR and CDR2 is FQNEAQ (reference sequence). Trimming took 6 bases from V and 1 from J; bases not matched to a gene: 8. This chain's CDR3 is CASSSTGTSSYEQYF. The CDR3 region has the DNA TGTGCCAGCAGTTCGACCGGGACTAGTTCCTACGAGCAGTACTTC.

The chain recombines TRBV15 with TRBJ2-7; D is ambiguous. V lost 6 bases to trimming and J lost 3 bases, with 12 bases between them. The CDR3 totals 13 residues. Germline V gene sequence: CDR1 LNHNV, CDR2 YYDKDF (reference sequence). The CDR3 DNA sequence: TGTGCCACCAGTCTTGCGGACCTCTACGAGCAGTACTTC. As protein: CATSLADLYEQYF.

This clonotype was seen at least ten times. The gene calls are TRBV4-3 and TRBJ2-1; D ambiguous. Germline CDR1 LGHNA, CDR2 YSLEER. V lost 3 bases, J lost 9 bases, and 15 bases lay in between. The CDR3 covers 14 residues. The CDR3 nucleotides read TGCGCCAGCAGCCAGTATCGAAGTTCGGGTGAGCAGTTCTTC. It codes for CASSQYRSSGEQFF.

Comments on this clonotype: Since a much larger clone is just one base distant, this may be a read error. The V and J genes are TRBV7-2 and TRBJ2-1, with TRBD1 identical over 9 bases. The V gene's germline CDR1 is SGHTA and CDR2 FQGNSA. The CDR3 has 17 amino acids. The CDR3: CASSSQDRDRVDNEQLF. The DNA for the CDR3 is TGTGCCAGCAGCTCCCAAGACCGGGACAGGGTTGACAATGAGCAGCTCTTC.

Remarks on this clonotype: A much larger clone differs by one base, so this may be a read error. V is TRBV7-9 and J is TRBJ2-1, with D unclear. This CDR3 is 15 amino acids long. V gave up 5 bases and J gave up 0 bases, with 11 bases separating them. Per the germline V gene, CDR1 is SEHNR and CDR2 is FQNEAQ (reference sequence). Here the CDR3 reads CASSQDKDSYNEQFF. In nucleotides, the CDR3 is TGTGCCAGCAGCCAAGACAAAGACTCCTACAATGAGCAGTTCTTC.

The V call is TRBV19, the J call TRBJ2-7; 9 bases align to TRBD1. V gave up 6 bases and J gave up 7 bases; unmatched junction bases: 4. This CDR3 is built from 12 residues. Germline loops: CDR1 LNHDA, CDR2 SQIVND (reference sequence). Here the CDR3 DNA reads TGTGCCAGTAGACAGGGGGCTAGTGAGCAGTACTTC. Encoded protein: CASRQGASEQYF.

This clonotype was recorded at least ten times. This chain connects TRBV11-2 to TRBJ2-7; a weak D match, TRBD1 (8 bases). Trimming removed 3 bases at V and 2 bases at J, with 26 bases between. The CDR3 is 19 amino acids. From germline, CDR1 is SGHAT and CDR2 FQNNGV. The CDR3 DNA sequence: TGTGCCAGCAGCTTCGACCCGGCGCGGGAGACAGGGGTCACCTACGAGCAGTACTTC. Translated: CASSFDPARETGVTYEQYF.

J is TRBJ2-7 and V is TRBV20-1; D is possibly TRBD2 (7 bases). The germline CDR1 and CDR2 sequences are DFQATT and SNEGSKA (reference sequence). This CDR3 is 16 amino acids long. V lost 7 bases and J 1 base, leaving 23 bases between the germline ends. The CDR3 protein is CSVLSAGAVRSYEQYF. In DNA form, the CDR3 reads TGCAGTGTTTTGTCGGCGGGGGCGGTAAGGTCCTACGAGCAGTACTTC.

This clonotype was observed many times. The chain is built from TRBV29-1 and TRBJ2-1; 9 bases line up with TRBD2. This CDR3 has 13 residues. The germline V gene encodes CDR1 SQVTM and CDR2 ANQGSEA. Trimming removed 7 bases from V and 4 bases from J; junction bases left unmatched: 5. The CDR3 DNA sequence: TGCAGCGGGCGGACTAGCGAGTACAATGAGCAGTTCTTC. It codes for CSGRTSEYNEQFF.

This clonotype was seen ten or more times. This chain uses TRBV2 with TRBJ2-7; TRBD1 aligns across 8 bases. Trimming removed 6 bases from V and 3 bases from J; junction bases left unmatched: 1. In germline, CDR1 is SNHLY, CDR2 FYNNEI. The CDR3 totals 12 residues. Written as DNA, the CDR3 is TGTGCCAGCAGGGACAGGGTCTACGAGCAGTACTTC. Protein product: CASRDRVYEQYF.

The chain couples TRBV3-1 to TRBJ1-5, with 7 bases lining up with TRBD1. J was trimmed by 9 bases and V by 10 bases; bases with no gene match: 12. Germline values: CDR1 LGHDT, CDR2 YNNKEL (reference sequence). The CDR3 is made up of 13 amino acids. CDR3: CATGDRDFAPQHF. The CDR3, as DNA: TGTGCCACCGGAGACAGGGATTTCGCGCCCCAGCATTTT.

The chain combines TRBV19 with TRBJ2-6, with D possibly being TRBD2 (5 bases). The ends were cut back, 7 bases at V and 0 bases at J, with 16 bases in the middle. The CDR3 has 17 amino acids. Germline values: CDR1 LNHDA, CDR2 SQIVND (reference sequence). The CDR3 spells CASTLLRARSGANVLTF. CDR3 nucleotide sequence: TGTGCCAGTACCTTGTTGAGGGCCCGCTCTGGGGCCAACGTCCTGACTTTC. Based on the CDR3 plus reference TRBV19 and TRBJ2-6, the full variable domain is DGGITQSPKYLFRKEGQNVTLSCEQNLNHDAMYWYRQDPGQGLRLIYYSQIVNDFQKGDIAEGYSVSREKKESFPLTVTSAQKNPTAFYLCASTLLRARSGANVLTFGAGSRLTVL.

This clonotype was seen a handful of times. The genes are TRBV19 and TRBJ1-2, with TRBD1 matching 8 bases. Trimming cost V 8 bases and J 5 bases; bases outside gene matches: 4. The germline gives CDR1 LNHDA, CDR2 SQIVND (reference sequence). This CDR3 has 12 residues. CDR3 coding DNA: TGTGCCAGTGGGGGACAGGAGTATGGCTACACCTTC. This gives the protein CASGGQEYGYTF.

The chain employs TRBV20-1 and TRBJ2-1; 8 bases agree with TRBD2. V trimming: 3 bases; J trimming: 8 bases; junction bases outside the gene matches: 18. Germline V lookup: CDR1 DFQATT, CDR2 SNEGSKA (reference sequence). This CDR3 contains 17 residues. For the CDR3, the DNA is TGCAGTGCTAGCAGGAACCTGGGACTAGTCAGCTCCGATGAGCAGTTCTTC. It specifies CSASRNLGLVSSDEQFF.

This chain uses TRBV25-1 with TRBJ2-6, with 12 bases identical to TRBD2. Per the germline V gene, CDR1 is MGHDK and CDR2 is SYGVNS. V shed 5 bases, J shed 0 bases, and the junction held 8 bases outside the gene matches. There are 19 residues in the CDR3. The CDR3 DNA sequence: TGTGCCAGCAGTCCGTTCGGACTAGCGGGAAACTCTGGGGCCAACGTCCTGACTTTC. Encoded protein: CASSPFGLAGNSGANVLTF.

The V and J genes are TRBV20-1 and TRBJ1-2; D remains unclear. The CDR3 is 12 residues long. Trimming stripped 8 bases from V and 2 bases from J, with 12 bases between. Germline V gene lookup returns CDR1 DFQATT and CDR2 SNEGSKA (reference sequence). CDR3 region: CSFRAENYGYTF. The CDR3 region has the DNA TGCAGTTTTAGAGCCGAGAACTATGGCTACACCTTC.

CDR3 sequence (DNA): TGCAGTGCTCTCCAACTGTCCTCTGGGGCCAACGTCCTGACTTTC. Protein sequence: CSALQLSSGANVLTF. V is TRBV20-1 and J is TRBJ2-6; D is ambiguous. The CDR3 runs 15 residues. The V gene lost 5 bases and the J gene lost 0 bases, with 11 bases spanning the gap. CDR1 is DFQATT, CDR2 SNEGSKA, per germline (reference sequence).